This T cell receptor (beta chain) was recovered during a study of T cells in women clearing cervical HPV infection. There are 14 residues in the CDR3. Germline assignment: CDR1 SGHTA and CDR2 FQGNSA. V gave up 1 base and J gave up 3 bases, with 10 bases separating them. Considering frequency, this clone is medium-sized. The read finishes 3 residues shy of the CDR3 end, and the germline J gene is used to complete it. Libraries were prepared by immunoSEQ multiplex PCR; TCRdb keeps only in-frame clonotypes and omits some of them. This repertoire includes about 14,000 clones. The sequenced sample consisted of blood buffy coat. The source is a woman aged 18-69 years with a cervical HPV16 infection that either progressed to CIN3+ or cleared (not recorded which). The V call is TRBV7-2, the J call TRBJ2-7; D perhaps matches TRBD2 (7 bases). CDR3 bases read: TGTGCCAGCAGCTTAGGGGGGGGCTTCTACGAG. This gives the protein CASSLGGGFYE. The CDR3 in full is CASSLGGGFYEQYF.